The sequence of this TCR beta chain was determined in a study of beta chain features in type 1 diabetes (dated by TCRdb to the late 2010s). Some background on the complete study: No differences in mean age, gender distribution, total cell number or subset yield were found between patients and healthy donors. Regulatory and stem cell-like memory subsets were obtained from only 8 patients and roughly 8 healthy donors, while naive and central memory subsets were obtained from all 28 donors. A total of around 110,000,000 sorted cells were examined across all samples, and RNA yield correlated strongly with the number of cells per subset. In the study, recently diagnosed type 1 diabetes patients and matched healthy donors were compared on the TCRB repertoires of their sorted circulating CD4+ T cell subsets. What the work shows at the level of the full study, not this receptor alone: Fewer insertions and more nucleotide deletions at VDJ recombination sites were observed in patients with type 1 diabetes, implying thymic rearrangement abnormalities. HLA sub-analyses involved small numbers of individuals, so any influence of HLA type on TCRB rearrangement remained unresolved. Type 1 diabetes patients showed a moderate but significant shortening of TCRB CDR3 length in all four CD4+ subsets. Because cDNA rather than genomic DNA was sequenced, highly expressing activated cells could have been over-represented, although no difference in activation and CD3 levels was found between groups. Shorter templates might be favored by PCR, yet because patient and control samples were amplified and corrected together, any such skew would affect both groups equally. Naive, central memory and regulatory TCRB repertoires appeared to be more alike among patients than among healthy donors.

This clone was seen once. No antigen is known for it. The sample holds no much larger clone one base away, and base qualities are not on file. The entire amount of isolated RNA was reverse transcribed using the High Capacity cDNA Reverse Transcription Kit, so the sequenced TCRB transcripts were expressed ones. Deep immunoSEQ sequencing was performed on naive, central memory and regulatory T cell samples, with an average of roughly 4 million total reads per sample. Sorted cells were lysed in RLT buffer and RNA was extracted with DNase-treated RNeasy Micro or Mini kits, depending on cell number. To prevent cross-contamination, each cell subset was processed individually, whereas patient and healthy donor samples were processed jointly. TCRB sequences were amplified from cDNA with the immunoSEQ multiplex PCR, producing 87-bp fragments spanning the CDR3 region. Sequencing of the amplicons was performed on the Illumina HiSeq platform. In the source study's methods: Synthetic template baselines were used to correct PCR bias computationally, reads within Hamming distance 2 were collapsed, and singletons that could not be merged were discarded. Reads were aligned to IMGT to assign V, D and J genes, CDR3 length, and insertions or deletions at six rearrangement sites. Within each subset, clonotype counts were normalized to sorted cell number, and only after that were true diversity and Gini coefficients computed with the tcR R package. The overlap coefficient, calculated on TCRB nucleotide sequences, was used to quantify repertoire sharing. TCRdb took over this immuneACCESS table, retaining in-frame rearrangements with V and J assigned. Such tables are incomplete; in checked studies, under half of the missing clones stem from an unresolved V gene, and the remainder is unexplained. Clone size and V and J calls were adopted from that table, with D and trimming inferred from the DNA. Here the sample has 130,000 to 150,000 clones; under 60% occur a single time. 0.35% to 0.5% of the sample rests with the top ten.

The CDR3 runs 17 amino acids, cysteine and phenylalanine included. Solely the CDR3 DNA is kept, with 51 bases framed from the first base. The germline ends are 15 bases apart after V is trimmed by 0 bases and J by 6 bases. The germline V gene gives CDR1 as MGHRA and CDR2 as YSYEKL. A single peripheral blood draw of around 0.11 L on average was collected from each donor into heparinised tubes. A BD FACSAria II and a panel including CD45RO, CCR7, CD25, CD127, CD95 and CD27 were used to sort naive, central memory, regulatory and stem cell-like memory CD4+ T cells. Every sorted population had a purity above 95%. PBMCs were isolated right away by Lymphoprep density gradient centrifugation and were stained directly, without culture. To minimize batch effects, samples were stained and sorted in pairs, one healthy donor with one patient per experiment.

The chain is made from TRBV4-1 and TRBJ1-6; the D gene is perhaps TRBD1, from 5 matching bases. The origin of this receptor is a man between 18 and 29 years old in good health. Source material: Tregs from blood. What this sample's cell subset or site label stands for: regulatory CD4+ T cells. CDR3 region: CASSQDWGSWPNSPLHF. Read as DNA, the sequence is TGCGCCAGCAGCCAAGATTGGGGCTCGTGGCCTAATTCACCCCTCCACTTT.